This T cell receptor (beta chain) is drawn from a study of brain T cells in children with intractable seizures. Trimming shortened V by 0 bases and J by 4 bases, and 4 bases separated the two germline ends. This CDR3 has 13 amino acids. The germline V gene has CDR1 SGHTS and CDR2 YDEGEE. The repertoire was sequenced with immunoSEQ multiplex PCR; TCRdb's copy has only in-frame clones and lacks some. The sample carries about 340,000 clones, 85% to 95% recorded once. Time point specified: blood from clinic visit 5 months post-surgery; TSC patient then seizure free. The chain combines TRBV5-8 with TRBJ2-2; D gene uncertain. This material consisted of peripheral blood, taken more than 4 months after surgery. The origin of this receptor is a boy under two years old with tuberous sclerosis and intractable seizures. The DNA of the CDR3 is TGTGCCAGCAGCTTGGAGGGCACCGGGGAGCTGTTTTTT. Its translation: CASSLEGTGELFF.